This T cell receptor beta chain was sequenced in a study of human thymus T cells. For this clone: Its antigen is unidentified.

Study results and caveats: Biased V and J segment usage appeared in thymus and peripheral blood.

From germline, CDR1 is DFQATT and CDR2 SNEGSKA (reference sequence). V lost 3 bases to trimming and J lost 4 bases, with 3 bases between them. The CDR3 contains 10 residues. Healthy Finnish infants undergoing corrective surgery for congenital heart defects provided the donor material. During surgery, about 0.45-1 mL peripheral blood was drawn from four of eight donors. All available leukocytes, rather than a set cell count, yielded the blood DNA. The table came from immunoSEQ multiplex PCR; TCRdb's copy has only in-frame clones and leaves some out. The repertoire consists of approximately 49,000 clones, with approximately 95% occurring once and the leading ten covering under 0.2%.

The gene calls are TRBV20-1 and TRBJ1-1; unclear D gene. The specimen was blood. The sequence was collected from a girl under three years old with a congenital heart defect but otherwise immunologically healthy. The CDR3 here is CSARGTEAFF. In nucleotides, the CDR3 is TGCAGTGCTAGGGGCACTGAAGCTTTCTTT.